Listed below are T cell receptor beta chains from one sample, sequenced in a study of blood T cell repertoires in COVID-19. The protocol was immunoSEQ multiplex PCR, while the TCRdb copy is restricted to in-frame clones and leaves out a portion. The repertoire holds 80,000 to 95,000 clones, roughly 82% seen once, with 15% to 20% in the top ten. Source material: peripheral blood. These receptors all come from a woman aged 80 or over with active or convalescent COVID-19. CDR3s leave out the opening cysteine and the closing phenylalanine or tryptophan. Each record gives: clone size, D gene, V gene, J gene, CDR3 protein. D genes are given only for firm matches. Expanded clones get a size class; other rows say once, few or many, or leave the size out.

clone size: few; D gene: TRBD1; V gene: TRBV27; J gene: TRBJ2-7; CDR3 protein: ASSSYRQGYEQY
clone size: -; D gene: TRBD1; V gene: TRBV6-5; J gene: TRBJ2-1; CDR3 protein: ASRGDRGPENEQF
clone size: -; D gene: TRBD1; V gene: TRBV19; J gene: TRBJ1-6; CDR3 protein: ASCDRGYNSPLH
clone size: -; D gene: TRBD1; V gene: TRBV30; J gene: TRBJ1-5; CDR3 protein: ACKQGNQPQH
clone size: -; D gene: TRBD1; V gene: TRBV27; J gene: TRBJ2-2; CDR3 protein: ASSPGQGGTGELF
clone size: once; D gene: TRBD1; V gene: TRBV5-5; J gene: TRBJ2-7; CDR3 protein: ASSLQDRGTGEQY
clone size: -; D gene: TRBD1; V gene: TRBV28; J gene: TRBJ1-4; CDR3 protein: ASRGGGQGKEKLF
clone size: -; D gene: TRBD1; V gene: TRBV6-5; J gene: TRBJ2-7; CDR3 protein: ASRTGGEVSEQY
clone size: -; D gene: -; V gene: TRBV6-5; J gene: TRBJ2-6; CDR3 protein: ASRAPGANVLT
clone size: -; D gene: -; V gene: TRBV7-2; J gene: TRBJ1-1; CDR3 protein: ASSLLVNEDTEAF
clone size: -; D gene: -; V gene: TRBV4-2; J gene: TRBJ1-1; CDR3 protein: ASSRLGGRTEAF
clone size: many; D gene: -; V gene: TRBV7-9; J gene: TRBJ1-2; CDR3 protein: ASSSHDSTNYGYT
clone size: -; D gene: -; V gene: TRBV5-4; J gene: TRBJ1-2; CDR3 protein: ASSPQLSYGYT
clone size: -; D gene: TRBD2; V gene: TRBV29-1; J gene: TRBJ2-5; CDR3 protein: SVGRGGQETQY
clone size: -; D gene: -; V gene: TRBV10-2; J gene: TRBJ1-6; CDR3 protein: ASKKQGFSYNSPLH
clone size: few; D gene: TRBD2; V gene: TRBV6-2/TRBV6-3; J gene: TRBJ2-2; CDR3 protein: ASSSGRNTGELF
clone size: -; D gene: -; V gene: TRBV11-2; J gene: TRBJ2-2; CDR3 protein: ASGKTANTGELF
clone size: once; D gene: -; V gene: TRBV13; J gene: TRBJ2-1; CDR3 protein: ASSSPRDSAGNEQF
clone size: -; D gene: TRBD1; V gene: TRBV2; J gene: TRBJ1-6; CDR3 protein: ASSSDRGPSPLH
clone size: -; D gene: TRBD1; V gene: TRBV19; J gene: TRBJ2-2; CDR3 protein: ASSATDRVPVSNTGELF
clone size: -; D gene: TRBD1; V gene: TRBV9; J gene: TRBJ2-2; CDR3 protein: ASSSKTGGTGELF
clone size: -; D gene: TRBD1; V gene: TRBV5-1; J gene: TRBJ2-2; CDR3 protein: ASSLYDRDNGELF
clone size: -; D gene: TRBD1; V gene: TRBV6-5; J gene: TRBJ2-1; CDR3 protein: ASSKTGDSYNEQF
clone size: -; D gene: TRBD1; V gene: TRBV6-5; J gene: TRBJ2-1; CDR3 protein: ASKYGTGYNNEQF
clone size: many; D gene: TRBD1; V gene: TRBV7-2; J gene: TRBJ2-3; CDR3 protein: ASSPRQGGSTDTQY
clone size: once; D gene: -; V gene: TRBV2; J gene: TRBJ2-5; CDR3 protein: ASSALTGSGQETQY
clone size: -; D gene: TRBD2; V gene: TRBV24-1; J gene: TRBJ2-1; CDR3 protein: ATSDTTSAMRDEQF
clone size: once; D gene: TRBD1; V gene: TRBV4-1; J gene: TRBJ2-2; CDR3 protein: ASSLQGANTGELF
clone size: -; D gene: TRBD1; V gene: TRBV5-5; J gene: TRBJ2-6; CDR3 protein: ASSTGQEYSGANVLT
clone size: -; D gene: -; V gene: TRBV7-3; J gene: TRBJ2-6; CDR3 protein: ASSITGTGANVLT
clone size: -; D gene: -; V gene: TRBV7-2; J gene: TRBJ1-5; CDR3 protein: ASSLEGPGGQPQH
clone size: -; D gene: TRBD1; V gene: TRBV18; J gene: TRBJ2-3; CDR3 protein: ASSLPGQNTDTQY
clone size: -; D gene: -; V gene: TRBV9; J gene: TRBJ2-3; CDR3 protein: ASSVARGDTQY
clone size: -; D gene: TRBD1; V gene: TRBV5-1; J gene: TRBJ1-1; CDR3 protein: ASSLGQGEAF
clone size: few; D gene: -; V gene: TRBV5-5; J gene: TRBJ1-6; CDR3 protein: ASSLAGVGTDSPLH
clone size: -; D gene: -; V gene: TRBV4-3; J gene: TRBJ1-6; CDR3 protein: ASSQDRGSPLH
clone size: -; D gene: -; V gene: TRBV28; J gene: TRBJ1-2; CDR3 protein: ASSLQGDGGIYGYT
clone size: -; D gene: TRBD1; V gene: TRBV19; J gene: TRBJ2-7; CDR3 protein: ASSRDSSSYEQY
clone size: -; D gene: -; V gene: TRBV6-5; J gene: TRBJ1-1; CDR3 protein: ASSYQGLMNTEAF
clone size: -; D gene: TRBD1; V gene: TRBV27; J gene: TRBJ1-2; CDR3 protein: ASSYQGVYGYT
clone size: -; D gene: -; V gene: TRBV7-2; J gene: TRBJ2-7; CDR3 protein: ASSPQVGVTSYEQY
clone size: -; D gene: TRBD2; V gene: TRBV7-7; J gene: TRBJ2-5; CDR3 protein: ASSPGGEAETQY
clone size: -; D gene: -; V gene: TRBV6-1; J gene: TRBJ1-2; CDR3 protein: ASADPGRGGYT
clone size: -; D gene: -; V gene: TRBV6-5; J gene: TRBJ1-6; CDR3 protein: ASSDYRAYNSPLH
clone size: -; D gene: -; V gene: TRBV19; J gene: TRBJ2-7; CDR3 protein: ASSGTSSYEQY
clone size: -; D gene: -; V gene: TRBV5-4; J gene: TRBJ2-2; CDR3 protein: ASSPREGADTGELF
clone size: many; D gene: -; V gene: TRBV5-3; J gene: TRBJ1-2; CDR3 protein: ARSWSGERDGYT
clone size: few; D gene: -; V gene: TRBV28; J gene: TRBJ1-3; CDR3 protein: ASSLGSSGNTIY
clone size: -; D gene: -; V gene: TRBV5-5; J gene: TRBJ1-5; CDR3 protein: ASSLARDQPQH
clone size: -; D gene: TRBD1; V gene: TRBV28; J gene: TRBJ1-1; CDR3 protein: ASSFLGTGNTEAF
clone size: -; D gene: -; V gene: TRBV6-2/TRBV6-3; J gene: TRBJ1-5; CDR3 protein: ASSSPTGPSNQPQH
clone size: few; D gene: -; V gene: TRBV15; J gene: TRBJ1-2; CDR3 protein: ATSRETQGNLYGYT
clone size: few; D gene: -; V gene: TRBV11-1; J gene: TRBJ1-2; CDR3 protein: ASSSDSQYYGYT
clone size: -; D gene: TRBD2; V gene: TRBV4-3; J gene: TRBJ2-5; CDR3 protein: ASSQAGTSEVAAETQY
clone size: -; D gene: -; V gene: TRBV7-2; J gene: TRBJ1-6; CDR3 protein: ASSTLRGRGNSPLH
clone size: -; D gene: TRBD1; V gene: TRBV19; J gene: TRBJ2-6; CDR3 protein: ASSPKGGLSLGSGANVLT
clone size: -; D gene: -; V gene: TRBV30; J gene: TRBJ1-1; CDR3 protein: AYKTGYGLEAF